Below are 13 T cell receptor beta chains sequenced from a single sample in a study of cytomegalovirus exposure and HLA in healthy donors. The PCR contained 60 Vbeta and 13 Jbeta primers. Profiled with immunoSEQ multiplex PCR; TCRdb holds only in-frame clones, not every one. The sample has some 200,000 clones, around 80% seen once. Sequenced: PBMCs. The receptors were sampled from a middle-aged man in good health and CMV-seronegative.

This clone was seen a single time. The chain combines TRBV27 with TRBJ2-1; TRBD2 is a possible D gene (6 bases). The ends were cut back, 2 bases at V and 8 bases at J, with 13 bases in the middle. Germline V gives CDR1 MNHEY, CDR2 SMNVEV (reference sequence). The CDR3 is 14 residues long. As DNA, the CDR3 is TGTGCCAGCAGTTTAAAACTAGCAGGGCATGAGCAGTTCTTC. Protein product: CASSLKLAGHEQFF.

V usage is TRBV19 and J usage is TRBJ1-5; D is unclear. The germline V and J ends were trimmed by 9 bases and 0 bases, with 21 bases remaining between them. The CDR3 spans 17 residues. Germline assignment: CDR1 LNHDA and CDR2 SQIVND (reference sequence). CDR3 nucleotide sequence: TGTGCCAGCACCCGCTATGCGATGCACTATAGCAATCAGCCCCAGCATTTT. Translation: CASTRYAMHYSNQPQHF.

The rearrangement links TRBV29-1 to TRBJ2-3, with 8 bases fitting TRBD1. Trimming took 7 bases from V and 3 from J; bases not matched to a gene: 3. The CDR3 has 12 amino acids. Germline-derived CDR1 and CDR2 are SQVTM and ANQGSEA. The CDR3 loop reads CSGRQGTDTQYF. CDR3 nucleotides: TGCAGCGGGCGACAGGGGACAGATACGCAGTATTTT.

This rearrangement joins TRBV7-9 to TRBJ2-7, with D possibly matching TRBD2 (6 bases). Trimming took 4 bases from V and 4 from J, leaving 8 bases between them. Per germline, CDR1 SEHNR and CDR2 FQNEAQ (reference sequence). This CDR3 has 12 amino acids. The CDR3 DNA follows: TGTGCCAGCAGCTCGGGACTGTACGAGCAGTACTTC. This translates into CASSSGLYEQYF.

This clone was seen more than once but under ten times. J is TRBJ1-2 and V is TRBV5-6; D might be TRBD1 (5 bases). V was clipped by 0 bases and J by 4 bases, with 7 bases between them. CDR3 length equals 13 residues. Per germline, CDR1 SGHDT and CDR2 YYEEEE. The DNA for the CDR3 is TGTGCCAGCAGCTTGGACAGGATCTATGGCTACACCTTC. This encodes CASSLDRIYGYTF.

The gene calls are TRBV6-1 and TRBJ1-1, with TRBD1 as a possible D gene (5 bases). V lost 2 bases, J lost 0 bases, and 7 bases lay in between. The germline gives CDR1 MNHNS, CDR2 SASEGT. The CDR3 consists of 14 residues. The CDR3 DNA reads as TGTGCCAGCAGTGAACAGGGCCTGAACACTGAAGCTTTCTTT. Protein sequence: CASSEQGLNTEAFF.

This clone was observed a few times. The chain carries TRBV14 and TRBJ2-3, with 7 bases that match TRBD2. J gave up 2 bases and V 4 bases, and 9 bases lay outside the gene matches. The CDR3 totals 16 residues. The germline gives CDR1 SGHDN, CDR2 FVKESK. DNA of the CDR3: TGTGCCAGCAGCCTAGGCGGGGGATACTTCACAGATACGCAGTATTTT. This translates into CASSLGGGYFTDTQYF. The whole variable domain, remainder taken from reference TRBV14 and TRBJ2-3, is EAGVTQFPSHSVIEKGQTVTLRCDPISGHDNLYWYRRVMGKEIKFLLHFVKESKQDESGMPNNRFLAERTGGTYSTLKVQPAELEDSGVYFCASSLGGGYFTDTQYFGPGTRLTVL.

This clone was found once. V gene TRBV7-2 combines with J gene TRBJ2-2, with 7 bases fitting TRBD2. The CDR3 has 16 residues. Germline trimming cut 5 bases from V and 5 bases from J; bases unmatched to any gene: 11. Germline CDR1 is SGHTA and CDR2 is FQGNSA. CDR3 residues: CASSRDRTRKTGELFF. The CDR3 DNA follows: TGTGCCAGCAGCCGGGATAGGACTAGAAAAACCGGGGAGCTGTTTTTT.

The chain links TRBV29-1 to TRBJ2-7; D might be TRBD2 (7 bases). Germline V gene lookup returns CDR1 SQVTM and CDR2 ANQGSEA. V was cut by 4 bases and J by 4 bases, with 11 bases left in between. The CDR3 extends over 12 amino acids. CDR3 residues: CSVGGGGYEQYF. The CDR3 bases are TGCAGCGTTGGGGGAGGGGGGTACGAGCAGTACTTC.

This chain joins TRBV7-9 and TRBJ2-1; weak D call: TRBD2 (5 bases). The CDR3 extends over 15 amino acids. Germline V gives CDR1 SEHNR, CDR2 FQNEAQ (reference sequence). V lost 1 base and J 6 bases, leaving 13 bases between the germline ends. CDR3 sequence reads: CASSLVLRRGNEQFF. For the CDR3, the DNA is TGTGCCAGCAGCTTAGTCCTCCGTCGGGGCAATGAGCAGTTCTTC.

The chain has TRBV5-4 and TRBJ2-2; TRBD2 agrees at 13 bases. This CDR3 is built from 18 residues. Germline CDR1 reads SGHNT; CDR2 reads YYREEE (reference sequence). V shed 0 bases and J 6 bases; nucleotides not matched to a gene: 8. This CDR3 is CASSLDSWTSGSAGELFF. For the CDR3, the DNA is TGTGCCAGCAGCTTGGACTCATGGACTAGCGGGAGTGCCGGGGAGCTGTTTTTT.

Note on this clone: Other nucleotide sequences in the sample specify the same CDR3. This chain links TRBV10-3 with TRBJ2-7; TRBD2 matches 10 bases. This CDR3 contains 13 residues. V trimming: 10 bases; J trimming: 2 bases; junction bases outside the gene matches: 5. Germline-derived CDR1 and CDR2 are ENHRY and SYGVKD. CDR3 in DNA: TGTGCCACCGAACTAGCGGGGACCTACGAGCAGTACTTC. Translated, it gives CATELAGTYEQYF.

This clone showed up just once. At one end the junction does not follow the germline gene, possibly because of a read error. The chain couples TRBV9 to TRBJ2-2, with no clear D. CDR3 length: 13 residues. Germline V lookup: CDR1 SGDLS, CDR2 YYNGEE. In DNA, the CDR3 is TGTGCCAGCGGCGTAGAACAAACCGGGGAGCTGTTTTTT. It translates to CASGVEQTGELFF. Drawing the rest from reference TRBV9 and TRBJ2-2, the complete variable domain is DSGVTQTPKHLITATGQRVTLRCSPRSGDLSVYWYQQSLDQGLQFLIQYYNGEERAKGNILERFSAQQFPDLHSELNLSSLELGDSALYFCASGVEQTGELFFGEGSRLTVL.